The 26 T cell receptor beta chains below come from one sample, sequenced in a study of vaccination and CD4 T cells after COVID-19. Once obtained from cultured CD4+ T cells, the DNA was sequenced using the Oncomine TCR Beta short-read assay. One entry per CDR3 protein, called by TCRdb with MiXCR from the PCR reads. The sample has approximately 9,800 distinct CDR3 sequences, about 36% seen once. The antigens of these receptors remain unknown. Treatment meaning: roughly ten-day PBMC culture with coronavirus spike peptide pools or control peptides (ViraFEST assay). During the years 2011-2018, before the COVID-19 pandemic, the unexposed donor's CD4+ T cells were collected. Source material: CD4+ T cells from blood, cultured in vitro. The receptors come from a human donor in good health.

This sequence joins TRBV11-3 and TRBJ1-1, with 7 bases matching TRBD1. Unmatched junction bases numbered 8, after V lost 5 bases and J lost 5 bases. The CDR3 is 14 residues long. Per germline, CDR1 SGHNT and CDR2 YENEEA. CDR3 nucleotide sequence: TGTGCCAGCAGCGGCAGGACAGGAGGGACTGAAGCTTTCTTT. Translation gives CASSGRTGGTEAFF.

This rearrangement joins TRBV10-3 to TRBJ2-1, with TRBD2 identical over 13 bases. Germline V gives CDR1 ENHRY, CDR2 SYGVKD. The CDR3 is 15 residues long. Trimming at V came to 5 bases and at J to 8 bases, leaving 6 bases not matched to a gene. DNA for the CDR3: TGTGCCATCAGTCCAGGGACTAGCGGGAACTATGAGCAGTTCTTC. The encoded protein is CAISPGTSGNYEQFF.

This chain connects TRBV27 to TRBJ2-1; 7 nucleotides align to TRBD1. V shed 6 bases, J shed 0 bases, and the junction held 8 bases outside the gene matches. The CDR3 is 16 residues long. Looked up from germline, CDR1 is MNHEY and CDR2 is SMNVEV (reference sequence). The CDR3 region has the DNA TGTGCCAGCAGGCAACAGGGGACGAGCTCCTACAATGAGCAGTTCTTC. Encoded protein: CASRQQGTSSYNEQFF.

The table lists this clonotype with a few counts. V usage is TRBV19 and J usage is TRBJ2-5, with TRBD2 identical over 13 bases. V lost 6 bases, J lost 6 bases, and 7 bases stayed unmatched. Germline loops: CDR1 LNHDA, CDR2 SQIVND (reference sequence). The CDR3 sequence is 15 residues long. This CDR3 reads CASSPGTSGTQTQYF. DNA of the CDR3: TGTGCCAGTAGCCCTGGGACTAGCGGGACGCAGACCCAGTACTTC.

This chain joins TRBV29-1 and TRBJ1-2, with D tentatively TRBD1 (6 bases). Trimming cost V 7 bases and J 7 bases, with 16 bases left between them. Germline loops: CDR1 SQVTM, CDR2 ANQGSEA. The CDR3 sequence is 12 residues long. The CDR3, as DNA: TGCAGCGCTTCGGGGGCGCTGGCTGGCTACACCTTC. Translating gives CSASGALAGYTF.

This clonotype has just a few counts. This chain links TRBV20-1 with TRBJ1-2; D is uncertain. Germline CDR1 is DFQATT and CDR2 is SNEGSKA (reference sequence). V gave up 0 bases and J gave up 2 bases, with 16 bases separating them. The length of the CDR3 is 16 residues. For the CDR3, the DNA is TGCAGTGCTAGAGAGAATGGCATGAGCTACAACTATGGCTACACCTTC. Protein: CSARENGMSYNYGYTF.

The chain employs TRBV10-2 and TRBJ2-1; TRBD2 agrees at 11 bases. From germline, CDR1 is WSHSY and CDR2 SAAADI. The CDR3 contains 17 residues. Trimming removed 4 bases from V and 9 bases from J; junction bases left unmatched: 14. The CDR3 sequence: CASSAMGLADRSREQFF. The DNA for the CDR3 is TGCGCCAGCAGTGCAATGGGACTAGCGGATCGGAGTCGTGAGCAGTTCTTC.

This clonotype was picked up a small number of times. This chain links TRBV6-5 with TRBJ2-3; the D gene could be TRBD1 or TRBD2 (5 bases each). Trimming took off 3 bases at V and 1 base at J, with 14 bases between the two ends. The CDR3 length is 16 residues. Germline V gene lookup returns CDR1 MNHEY and CDR2 SVGAGI. The CDR3 spells CASSYFGHGGTDTQYF. The CDR3 nucleotides are TGTGCCAGCAGTTATTTTGGACACGGGGGCACAGATACGCAGTATTTT.

This clonotype has a handful of counts. The chain recombines TRBV6-1 with TRBJ2-7, with 7 bases identical to TRBD2. V dropped 8 bases and J dropped 7; count of bases not matched to a gene: 14. CDR1 and CDR2 (germline): MNHNS, SASEGT. The CDR3 consists of 14 residues. The CDR3 region is CASDLVGRGSEQYF. The CDR3 coding sequence is TGTGCCAGCGACCTAGTTGGGAGGGGATCAGAGCAGTACTTC.

The chain couples TRBV19 to TRBJ2-1, with 8 bases that match TRBD2. Germline assignment: CDR1 LNHDA and CDR2 SQIVND (reference sequence). This CDR3 spans 16 amino acids. With 5 bases clipped from V and 8 bases from J, the junction kept 14 bases outside the gene matches. The CDR3: CASSVGGAGVSHEQFF. The CDR3 DNA reads as TGTGCCAGTAGTGTAGGGGGAGCGGGAGTATCACATGAGCAGTTCTTC.

This clonotype was observed a few times. The chain has TRBV7-8 and TRBJ2-7; 7 positions agree with TRBD2. The CDR3 spans 15 residues. The J segment lost 4 bases and the V segment lost 4 bases, leaving 10 bases of the junction unmatched. Germline V lookup: CDR1 SGHVS, CDR2 FQNEAQ. CDR3 sequence reads: CASSSLGLAEYEQYF. The CDR3 DNA is TGTGCCAGCAGCTCCCTAGGGCTAGCGGAATACGAGCAGTACTTC.

This chain uses TRBV19 with TRBJ1-6; 8 nucleotides match TRBD1. Germline values: CDR1 LNHDA, CDR2 SQIVND (reference sequence). The CDR3 is 16 amino acids. The J segment lost 7 bases and the V segment lost 4 bases, leaving 9 bases of the junction unmatched. CDR3 amino acids: CASSRGGRGQNSPLHF. The CDR3 DNA is TGTGCCAGTAGTAGGGGCGGCAGGGGGCAGAATTCACCCCTCCACTTT.

The chain combines TRBV27 with TRBJ1-4; 8 bases are shared with TRBD1. The V and J ends lost 5 bases and 8 bases, in that order; junction bases with no gene match: 7. CDR3 length equals 14 residues. CDR1 and CDR2 from the germline V gene are MNHEY and SMNVEV (reference sequence). The CDR3 DNA is TGTGCCAGCAGTCGACAGGGGAAGAGGGAAAAACTGTTTTTT. Protein product: CASSRQGKREKLFF.

Comment on this clonotype: A much larger clone lies a single base off, so this may be a read error. The V call is TRBV5-5, the J call TRBJ1-2; no firm D call. Germline V gene sequence: CDR1 SGHKS, CDR2 YYEKEE (reference sequence). This CDR3 is 12 amino acids long. The CDR3 loop is CASSRSSYGYSF. The CDR3 DNA is TGTGCCAGCAGCCGGAGTAGCTATGGCTACTCCTTC.

This clonotype was seen a handful of times. This chain joins TRBV6-1 and TRBJ1-2; D not certain. V gave up 5 bases and J gave up 3 bases, with 10 bases separating them. The CDR3 spans 13 residues. Per germline, CDR1 MNHNS and CDR2 SASEGT. The CDR3 bases are TGTGCCAGCAGTCCTACAGAAGACTATGGCTACACCTTC. It encodes CASSPTEDYGYTF.

The rearrangement links TRBV12-3 or TRBV12-4 to TRBJ2-7; D might be TRBD2 (6 bases). The V gene lost 8 bases and the J gene lost 6 bases, with 17 bases spanning the gap. The CDR3 is 13 residues long. The CDR3 nucleotides are TGTGCCAGCGCTGGGGGGTGGGATTTCGAGCAGTACTTC. This sequence encodes CASAGGWDFEQYF.

This clonotype turned up a few times. CDR3 protein: CASRTSGANVLTF. For the CDR3, the DNA is TGTGCCAGTAGGACCTCTGGGGCCAACGTCCTGACTTTC. The chain is built from TRBV19 and TRBJ2-6, with no clear D. The CDR3 length is 13 residues. V gave up 6 bases and J gave up 0 bases, with 3 bases separating them. The germline gives CDR1 LNHDA, CDR2 SQIVND (reference sequence).

This clonotype turned up a few times. This sequence joins TRBV20-1 and TRBJ1-2; 9 nucleotides align to TRBD1. J gave up 4 bases and V 1 base, and 19 bases lay outside the gene matches. Germline V gives CDR1 DFQATT, CDR2 SNEGSKA (reference sequence). The CDR3 is 19 amino acids. CDR3 residues: CSARVGVGQGSHWGYGYTF. DNA of the CDR3: TGCAGTGCTAGAGTGGGGGTAGGACAGGGGTCACACTGGGGCTATGGCTACACCTTC.

The chain has TRBV19 and TRBJ2-1, with D possibly TRBD1 on 5 matching bases. Looked up from germline, CDR1 is LNHDA and CDR2 is SQIVND (reference sequence). V dropped 7 bases and J dropped 8 bases, with 18 bases sitting between them. The CDR3 extends over 14 amino acids. CDR3 protein: CASTPSAQGYEQFF. The CDR3, as DNA: TGTGCCAGTACCCCCTCAGCGCAGGGCTATGAGCAGTTCTTC.

The gene calls are TRBV4-1 and TRBJ1-2, with a tentative D call TRBD1 (5 bases). This CDR3 region has 14 residues. CDR1 and CDR2 from the germline V gene are MGHRA and YSYEKL. Deletions cut 0 bases from V and 4 bases from J, with 9 bases between. CDR3 protein: CASSQELTVYGYTF. Here the CDR3 DNA reads TGCGCCAGCAGCCAAGAATTGACAGTCTATGGCTACACCTTC.

This clonotype showed up just once. The chain employs TRBV7-6 and TRBJ1-1; no clear D. The germline CDR1 and CDR2 sequences are SGHVS and FNYEAQ. Trimming stripped 4 bases from V and 4 bases from J, with 13 bases between. The length of the CDR3 is 14 residues. The CDR3 DNA reads as TGTGCCAGCAGCTCGGGCCAGCTGGGCACTGAAGCTTTCTTT. The encoded protein is CASSSGQLGTEAFF.

This clonotype showed up just a few times. The chain joins TRBV2 to TRBJ2-2; the D gene could be TRBD1 or TRBD2 (6 bases each). Germline V lookup: CDR1 SNHLY, CDR2 FYNNEI. The CDR3 contains 15 residues. The V end was cut by 11 bases, the J end by 0 bases, with 16 bases between. The CDR3 sequence: CASTRGAPNTGELFF. The DNA for the CDR3 is TGTGCCTCAACGAGGGGGGCCCCGAACACCGGGGAGCTGTTTTTT.

There are a few counts of this clonotype. The chain uses TRBV27 and TRBJ2-5; the match to TRBD1 covers 8 bases. The germline gives CDR1 MNHEY, CDR2 SMNVEV (reference sequence). The CDR3 spans 17 residues. The V segment lost 6 bases and the J segment 5 bases; nucleotides outside the gene matches: 17. In DNA form, the CDR3 reads TGTGCCAGCAGACAACAACGGGGACAGGTGCGGTTGGAGACCCAGTACTTC. This encodes CASRQQRGQVRLETQYF.

The chain has TRBV20-1 and TRBJ2-3; the D gene is possibly TRBD2 (7 bases). Trimming left V 3 bases short and J 4 bases short, with 14 bases between. The CDR3 covers 14 residues. CDR1 and CDR2 from the germline V gene are DFQATT and SNEGSKA (reference sequence). The CDR3: CSARSQGGADTQYF. The CDR3 DNA reads TGCAGTGCTAGGTCACAGGGAGGGGCAGATACGCAGTATTTT.

The chain combines TRBV14 with TRBJ1-2, with 7 bases that match TRBD1. The V gene end was trimmed by 0 bases and the J gene end by 8 bases; junction bases not matched to a gene: 18. This CDR3 region has 18 residues. Germline V lookup: CDR1 SGHDN, CDR2 FVKESK. The CDR3 is CASSQDRGDSSIPRGYTF. The CDR3 coding sequence is TGTGCCAGCAGCCAAGATAGAGGGGACAGTTCCATCCCTCGGGGCTACACCTTC.

The CDR3, as DNA: TGTGCCAGCATCACGGGGGAGCGGGGGGGCGGTGAGACCCAGTACTTC. This encodes CASITGERGGGETQYF. The chain couples TRBV6-1 to TRBJ2-5; the match to TRBD2 covers 10 bases. Germline V gene lookup returns CDR1 MNHNS and CDR2 SASEGT. The CDR3 covers 16 residues. Germline trimming cut 7 bases from V and 5 bases from J; bases unmatched to any gene: 13.